Shown below are 13 T cell receptor beta chains from a single sample sequenced in a study of blood T cells in healthy people across ages (dated by TCRdb to the mid-2010s). Libraries were prepared through 5' RACE. Sequenced on an Illumina HiSeq 2500. A second PCR of about 6 to 12 cycles was run with a J-beta primer mix and a sample-barcoded 5' primer. TCRdb itself trimmed the public reads at Q25 with fastp, ran MiXCR and retained productive beta chains. CDR3 protein sequences are deduplicated, and each keeps its most common genes and DNA. This sample lists hundreds of thousands of distinct CDR3 sequences; around 38% were detected once. Approximately 29% of the sample belongs to the ten largest clones. Material: blood. Receptors originate from a man older than 75 in good health.

Note on this clonotype: A single base separates this from a much larger clone, so it may be a read error. The genes are TRBV29-1 and TRBJ2-5, with TRBD1 as a possible D gene (6 bases). Deletions cut 4 bases from V and 11 bases from J, with 14 bases between. The CDR3 contains 11 residues. Germline lookup yields CDR1 SQVTM and CDR2 ANQGSEA. CDR3 DNA: TGCAGCGTTGTCCCCGGGACAATACAGTACTTC. It specifies CSVVPGTIQYF.

The chain links TRBV12-3 or TRBV12-4 to TRBJ2-1; D is perhaps TRBD2 (5 bases). Trimming took 7 bases from V and 4 from J, leaving 17 bases between them. CDR3 size: 15 residues. The DNA for the CDR3 is TGTGCCAGCACCTCCGGGGAACTCCTTTACAATGAGCAGTTCTTC. This codes for CASTSGELLYNEQFF.

The V gene is TRBV4-1, the J gene TRBJ2-1; the match to TRBD1 covers 7 bases. The J call could be wrong; TRBJ2-7 is a better fit for the DNA end. Germline V gene data show CDR1 as MGHRA and CDR2 as YSYEKL. The CDR3 extends over 14 amino acids. The chain's CDR3 is CASSLRQGGGEQYF. The DNA of the CDR3 is TGCGCCAGCAGCCTCAGACAGGGTGGTGGTGAGCAGTACTTC.

The chain is built from TRBV6-6 and TRBJ2-1; a weak D match, TRBD2 (6 bases). The CDR3 length is 16 residues. Trimming pared 5 bases from V and 8 bases from J, leaving 22 bases between. In germline, CDR1 is MNHNY, CDR2 SVGAGI (reference sequence). The CDR3 DNA sequence: TGTGCCAGCAGTCACGGGGGACTGGCACTACCCGATGAGCAGTTCTTC. Translating it yields CASSHGGLALPDEQFF.

Only one count was recorded for this clonotype. CDR3 loop: CASSPPGALPPGELFF. CDR3 in DNA: TGTGCCAGCAGCCCCCCGGGCGCGCTACCCCCCGGGGAGCTGTTTTTT. The gene calls are TRBV13 and TRBJ2-2; D is uncertain. Per germline, CDR1 PRHDT and CDR2 FYEKMQ (reference sequence). V lost 5 bases and J 6 bases, leaving 19 bases between the germline ends. The CDR3 consists of 16 residues. Using reference TRBV13 and TRBJ2-2 for the parts outside the CDR3, the full variable domain is AAGVIQSPRHLIKEKRETATLKCYPIPRHDTVYWYQQGPGQDPQFLISFYEKMQSDKGSIPDRFSAQQFSDYHSELNMSSLELGDSALYFCASSPPGALPPGELFFGEGSRLTVL.

The chain uses TRBV10-2 and TRBJ1-2; a possible D gene is TRBD1 (5 bases). V lost 7 bases and J lost 8, with 17 bases in between. There are 13 residues in the CDR3. Germline V CDR1 and CDR2: WSHSY, SAAADI. In DNA form, the CDR3 reads TGCGCCAGCACTACCGGGACGACGGGAGGCTACACCTTC. Translated: CASTTGTTGGYTF.

This clonotype occurred a few times. The DNA for the CDR3 is TGCAGTGCTAGAGATCCAGCGGGAGTGGATAATGAGCAGTTCTTC. This codes for CSARDPAGVDNEQFF. V gene TRBV20-1 combines with J gene TRBJ2-1; 8 bases agree with TRBD2. Germline V gives CDR1 DFQATT, CDR2 SNEGSKA (reference sequence). The CDR3 has 15 residues. V lost 0 bases and J lost 7; bases outside the gene matches: 8.

V and J are TRBV12-3 or TRBV12-4 and TRBJ2-1; no firm D call. The CDR3 has 14 amino acids. The V end lost 5 bases, the J end lost 7 bases, and 15 bases lay between the germline ends. The DNA of the CDR3 is TGTGCCAGCAGTGTAGGCGCTAACCTGAATGAGCAGTTCTTC. Translating it yields CASSVGANLNEQFF.

Ten or more counts support this clonotype. The chain couples TRBV20-1 to TRBJ2-5; 7 bases map to TRBD2. J lost 11 bases, V lost 6 bases, and 15 bases had no gene match. Germline V gives CDR1 DFQATT, CDR2 SNEGSKA (reference sequence). The CDR3 is made up of 13 amino acids. Written as DNA, the CDR3 is TGCAGTGCCCGAGGGAGGGCCGGGAATGAGCAGTACTTC. Its translation is CSARGRAGNEQYF.

Of note for this clonotype: Just one base apart from a much larger clone, this may be a read error. The chain is built from TRBV29-1 and TRBJ2-5, with D perhaps TRBD2 (5 bases). Germline V gene lookup returns CDR1 SQVTM and CDR2 ANQGSEA. Trimming left V 8 bases short and J 11 bases short, with 24 bases between. The CDR3 is made up of 13 amino acids. For the CDR3, the DNA is TGCAGCTCCCTAAGGTATGGGCGGGCAGAGCAGTACTTC. This gives the protein CSSLRYGRAEQYF.

As regards this clonotype: A much larger clone lies one base from this, so it may be a read error. V is TRBV4-3 and J is TRBJ1-2, with D possibly TRBD1 on 5 matching bases. CDR1 and CDR2 (germline): LGHNA, YSLEER. The CDR3 extends over 13 amino acids. The CDR3 region has the DNA TGCGCCGGCAGCCAGAGGGGAGACTATGGCTACACCTTC. Translation gives CAGSQRGDYGYTF.

This clonotype was picked up a small number of times. The chain has TRBV4-2 and TRBJ1-2; D gene unclear. Germline CDR1 reads LGHNA; CDR2 reads YNFKEQ. The CDR3 is 15 residues long. Trimming cost V 0 bases and J 4 bases, with 12 bases left between them. For the CDR3, the DNA is TGTGCCAGCAGCCAAGACCCTCAATGGACCTATGGCTACACCTTC. It encodes CASSQDPQWTYGYTF.

As to this clonotype: A read error may be the cause here, since a much bigger clone is one base away. The chain recombines TRBV7-9 with TRBJ2-5; 8 bases line up with TRBD1. CDR1 is SEHNR, CDR2 FQNEAQ, per germline (reference sequence). J lost 2 bases, V lost 5 bases, and 4 bases had no gene match. The CDR3 spans 14 residues. As DNA, the CDR3 is TGTGCCAGCAGCGATGGGACAGGACAAGAGACCCAGTACTTC. It is translated as CASSDGTGQETQYF.